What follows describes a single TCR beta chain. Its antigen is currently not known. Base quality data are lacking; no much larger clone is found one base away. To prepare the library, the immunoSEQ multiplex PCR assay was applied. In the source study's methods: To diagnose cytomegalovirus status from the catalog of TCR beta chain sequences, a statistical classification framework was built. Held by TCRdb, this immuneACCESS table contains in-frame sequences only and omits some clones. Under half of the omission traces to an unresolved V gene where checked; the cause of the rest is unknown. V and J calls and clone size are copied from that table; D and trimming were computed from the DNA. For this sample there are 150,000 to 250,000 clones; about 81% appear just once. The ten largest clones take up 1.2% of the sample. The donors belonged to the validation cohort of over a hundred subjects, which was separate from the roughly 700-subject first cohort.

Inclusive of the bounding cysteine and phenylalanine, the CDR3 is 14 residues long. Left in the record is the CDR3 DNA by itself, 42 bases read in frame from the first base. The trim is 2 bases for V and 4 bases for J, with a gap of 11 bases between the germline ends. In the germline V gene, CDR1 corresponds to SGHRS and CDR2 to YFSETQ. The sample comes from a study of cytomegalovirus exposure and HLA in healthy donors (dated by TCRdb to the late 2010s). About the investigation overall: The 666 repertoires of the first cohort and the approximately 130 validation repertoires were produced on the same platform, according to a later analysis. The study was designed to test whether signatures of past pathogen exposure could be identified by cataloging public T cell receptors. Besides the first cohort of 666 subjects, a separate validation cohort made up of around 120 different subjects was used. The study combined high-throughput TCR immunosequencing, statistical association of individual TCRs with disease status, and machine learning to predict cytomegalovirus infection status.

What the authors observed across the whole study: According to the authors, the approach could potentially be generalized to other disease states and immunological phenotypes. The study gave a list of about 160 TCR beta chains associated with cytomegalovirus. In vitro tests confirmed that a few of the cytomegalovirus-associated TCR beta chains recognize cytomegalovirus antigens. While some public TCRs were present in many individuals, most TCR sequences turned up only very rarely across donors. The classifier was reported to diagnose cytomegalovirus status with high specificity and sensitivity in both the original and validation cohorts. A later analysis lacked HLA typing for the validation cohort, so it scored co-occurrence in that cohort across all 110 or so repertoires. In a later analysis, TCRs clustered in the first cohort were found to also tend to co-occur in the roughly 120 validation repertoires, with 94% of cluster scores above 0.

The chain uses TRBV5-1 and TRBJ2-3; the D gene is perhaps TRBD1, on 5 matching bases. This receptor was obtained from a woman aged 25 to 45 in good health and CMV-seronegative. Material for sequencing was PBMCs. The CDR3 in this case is CASSFGQGPDTQYF. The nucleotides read TGCGCCAGCAGCTTTGGTCAGGGCCCAGATACGCAGTATTTT.